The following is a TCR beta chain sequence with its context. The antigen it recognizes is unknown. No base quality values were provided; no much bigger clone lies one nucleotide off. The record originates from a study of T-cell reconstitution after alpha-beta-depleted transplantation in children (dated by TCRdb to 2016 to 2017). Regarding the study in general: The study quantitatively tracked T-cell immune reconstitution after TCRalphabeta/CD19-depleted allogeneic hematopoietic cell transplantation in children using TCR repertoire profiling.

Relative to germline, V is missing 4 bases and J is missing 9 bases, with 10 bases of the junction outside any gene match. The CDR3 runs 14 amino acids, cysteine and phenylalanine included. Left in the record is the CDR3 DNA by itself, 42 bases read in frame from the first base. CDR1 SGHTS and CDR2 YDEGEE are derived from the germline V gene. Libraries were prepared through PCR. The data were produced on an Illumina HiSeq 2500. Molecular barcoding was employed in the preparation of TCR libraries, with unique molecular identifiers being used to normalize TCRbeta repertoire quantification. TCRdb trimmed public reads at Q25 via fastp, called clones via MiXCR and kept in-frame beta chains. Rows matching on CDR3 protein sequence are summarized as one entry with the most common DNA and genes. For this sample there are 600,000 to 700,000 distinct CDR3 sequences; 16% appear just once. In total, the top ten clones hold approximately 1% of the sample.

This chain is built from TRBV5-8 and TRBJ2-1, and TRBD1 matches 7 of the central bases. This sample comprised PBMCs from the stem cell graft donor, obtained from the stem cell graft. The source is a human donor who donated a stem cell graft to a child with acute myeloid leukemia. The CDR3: CASSLGQVLGEQFF. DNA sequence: TGTGCCAGCAGCCTCGGACAGGTCTTGGGTGAGCAGTTCTTC.